This T cell receptor (beta chain) was profiled in a study of blood T cell repertoires in COVID-19. Study background: In each case, the material was cDNA or gDNA derived from T cells, B-cell-depleted T cells, or PBMCs.

The table came from immunoSEQ multiplex PCR; TCRdb's copy has only in-frame clones and leaves some out. The table includes about 160,000 clones, around 82% detected once. Trimming cost V 2 bases and J 6 bases; bases outside gene matches: 4. The germline V gene encodes CDR1 LGHDT and CDR2 YNNKEL (reference sequence). The CDR3 is 14 amino acids. What was sequenced was peripheral blood. The genes are TRBV3-1 (or the pseudogene TRBV3-2) and TRBJ2-1; 7 bases map to TRBD1. This receptor was identified in a man between 60 and 70 years old with active or convalescent COVID-19. CDR3 nucleotide sequence: TGTGCCAGCAGCCAACGTAGACAGGGCAATGAGCAGTTCTTC. Encoded protein: CASSQRRQGNEQFF.